Sequencing of this TCR beta chain was carried out in a study of T cells in Graves' hyperthyroidism and ophthalmopathy. This clonotype was seen more than once but under ten times. The TCR beta CDR3 regions underwent amplification using RNA transcripts as the source. HTBI primers drove first-round RT-PCR of the TCR CDR3. A single record per CDR3 protein comes from TCRdb applying MiXCR to the multiplex PCR reads. The sample records around 690,000 distinct CDR3 sequences, roughly 17% being singletons. V was trimmed by 0 bases and J by 0 bases, leaving 8 bases between them. The CDR3 has 14 residues. Per germline, CDR1 DFQATT and CDR2 SNEGSKA (reference sequence).

This TCR came from a man in his forties or fifties with Graves' hyperthyroidism. The gene calls are TRBV20-1 and TRBJ1-2, with D maybe TRBD1 (6 bases). Sequencing was done on a sample of blood. The CDR3 is CSAREWTANYGYTF. DNA for the CDR3: TGCAGTGCTAGAGAATGGACAGCTAACTATGGCTACACCTTC.